The 20 T cell receptor beta chains below all came from one sample that was sequenced in a study of identical twins. In TCRdb, the 5' RACE reads were re-called with MiXCR into one record per CDR3 protein. The repertoire holds 200,000 to 250,000 distinct CDR3 sequences, with 7.5% as singletons. The sample was also linked to a second study, of yellow fever vaccine responses in identical twins.

What was sequenced was memory (CD45RO+) T cells sorted from blood. The receptors were gathered from a woman aged 18-29 years in good health.

This clonotype was counted at least ten times. This rearrangement joins TRBV5-1 to TRBJ2-3; 7 nucleotides line up with TRBD1. Trimming took 4 bases from V and 2 from J; bases not matched to a gene: 7. In germline, CDR1 is SGHRS, CDR2 YFSETQ. The CDR3 extends over 15 amino acids. DNA for the CDR3: TGCGCCAGCAGCAGAATGACAGGGCCCACAGATACGCAGTATTTT. This encodes CASSRMTGPTDTQYF.

The genes are TRBV15 and TRBJ2-7; the match to TRBD1 covers 10 bases. CDR3 length: 15 amino acids. The germline V gene has CDR1 LNHNV and CDR2 YYDKDF (reference sequence). V lost 0 bases and J lost 6; bases outside the gene matches: 5. CDR3 region: CATSRDGTGVPEQYF. CDR3 nucleotides: TGTGCCACCAGCAGAGATGGGACAGGGGTTCCCGAGCAGTACTTC.

The rearrangement links TRBV19 to TRBJ1-6, with TRBD1 matching over 9 bases. The V gene's germline CDR1 is LNHDA and CDR2 SQIVND (reference sequence). Unmatched junction bases numbered 10, after V lost 10 bases and J lost 9 bases. The CDR3 is 14 amino acids. The CDR3 loop is CATTNRGHGSPLHF. For the CDR3, the DNA is TGTGCCACTACGAACAGGGGGCACGGTTCACCCCTCCACTTT.

The chain joins TRBV10-3 to TRBJ2-7; D may be TRBD2 (6 bases). The CDR3 loop spans 14 amino acids. Trimming pared 7 bases from V and 0 bases from J, leaving 13 bases between. In germline, CDR1 is ENHRY, CDR2 SYGVKD. The CDR3 DNA is TGTGCCATCAATAGCGGCCTAAGCTCCTACGAGCAGTACTTC. It translates to CAINSGLSSYEQYF.

In its sample, this clonotype was seen many times. The rearrangement joins TRBV5-1 to TRBJ1-3; D gene uncertain. The CDR3 loop spans 15 amino acids. The germline V gene has CDR1 SGHRS and CDR2 YFSETQ. The germline V and J ends were trimmed by 0 bases and 4 bases, with 11 bases remaining between them. This CDR3 reads CASSLDGSPGNTIYF. CDR3 bases: TGCGCCAGCAGCTTGGATGGTTCACCCGGAAACACCATATATTTT.

In its sample, this clonotype was seen a few times. The rearrangement uses TRBV2 and TRBJ2-1; 14 bases are shared with TRBD2. Per the germline V gene, CDR1 is SNHLY and CDR2 is FYNNEI. The CDR3 extends over 15 amino acids. Germline trimming cut 5 bases from V and 9 bases from J; bases unmatched to any gene: 6. CDR3 in amino acids: CASSLGTSGSREQFF. In nucleotides, the CDR3 is TGTGCCAGCAGTCTCGGGACTAGCGGGAGTCGTGAGCAGTTCTTC.

The rearrangement uses TRBV2 and TRBJ2-7; D possibly corresponds to TRBD1 (6 bases). This CDR3 contains 12 residues. Germline-derived CDR1 and CDR2 are SNHLY and FYNNEI. V lost 7 bases to trimming and J lost 7 bases, with 14 bases between them. The chain's CDR3 is CASTRQAGEQYF. The CDR3 DNA sequence: TGTGCCAGCACCCGACAGGCCGGAGAGCAGTACTTC.

This chain uses TRBV28 with TRBJ2-4; the D call may be TRBD1 or TRBD2 (5 bases each). Germline CDR1 MDHEN, CDR2 SYDVKM. The CDR3 length is 14 residues. Trimming removed 6 bases from V and 5 bases from J, with 14 bases in between. The CDR3 nucleotides read TGTGCCAGCAGCTCGAGGATGGGGGAAAACATTCAGTACTTC. Translation: CASSSRMGENIQYF.

This clonotype turned up a few times. This chain connects TRBV12-3 or TRBV12-4 to TRBJ2-7; 11 nucleotides match TRBD1. The length of the CDR3 is 13 residues. The ends lost 6 bases at V and 7 bases at J; junction bases unmatched: 5. The CDR3 here is CASRGTGGGEQYF. The CDR3 DNA follows: TGTGCCAGCAGGGGGACAGGGGGAGGGGAGCAGTACTTC.

This chain connects TRBV5-1 to TRBJ1-6; 9 nucleotides line up with TRBD1. Unmatched junction bases numbered 13, after V lost 3 bases and J lost 9 bases. Germline V CDR1 and CDR2: SGHRS, YFSETQ. The CDR3 extends over 17 amino acids. The CDR3 loop is CASSSDAAGTGSSPLHF. The CDR3 DNA is TGCGCCAGCAGCTCTGATGCCGCCGGGACAGGGAGTTCACCCCTCCACTTT.

This clonotype has only a few counts. CDR3 DNA: TGTGCCAGCAGCACGATTTTGGGGGATACGCAGTATTTT. Its protein product is CASSTILGDTQYF. This sequence joins TRBV7-6 and TRBJ2-3, with D unresolved. Germline CDR1 reads SGHVS; CDR2 reads FNYEAQ. Trimming left V 5 bases short and J 6 bases short, with 12 bases between. This CDR3 has 13 residues.

The table lists this clonotype with a few counts. This chain uses TRBV6-1 with TRBJ2-7, with TRBD1 identical over 8 bases. From germline, CDR1 is MNHNS and CDR2 SASEGT. With 6 bases clipped from V and 0 bases from J, the junction kept 4 bases outside the gene matches. The CDR3 consists of 14 residues. CDR3 DNA sequence: TGTGCCAGCAGGACAGGGGTTGGCTCCTACGAGCAGTACTTC. Translating it yields CASRTGVGSYEQYF.

As DNA, the CDR3 is TGTGCCACCAGTGATTTGACTGGCTACGAGCAGTACTTC. Amino acids: CATSDLTGYEQYF. The chain uses TRBV24-1 and TRBJ2-7; D call uncertain. The CDR3 consists of 13 residues. The germline CDR1 and CDR2 sequences are KGHDR and SFDVKD. Trimming took 0 bases from V and 3 from J, leaving 5 bases between them.

This clonotype was found many times. The rearrangement joins TRBV6-1 to TRBJ1-3; 7 positions agree with TRBD1. This CDR3 contains 17 residues. V shed 6 bases and J 3 bases; nucleotides not matched to a gene: 14. The V gene's germline CDR1 is MNHNS and CDR2 SASEGT. CDR3 in amino acids: CASRQPSGTDHGNTIYF. Here the CDR3 DNA reads TGTGCCAGCAGGCAACCTTCCGGGACAGACCATGGAAACACCATATATTTT.

V is TRBV6-2 or TRBV6-3 and J is TRBJ2-3; possible D gene TRBD2, 6 bases. CDR3 length: 15 residues. Looked up from germline, CDR1 is MNHEY and CDR2 is SVGEGT. Trimming cost V 6 bases and J 4 bases, with 17 bases left between them. DNA for the CDR3: TGTGCCAGCAGAGACAACGGGAGAGGCGCAGATACGCAGTATTTT. This translates into CASRDNGRGADTQYF.

This clonotype was seen repeatedly, ten times or more. The rearrangement joins TRBV4-3 to TRBJ2-2; D unclear. Germline CDR1 reads LGHNA; CDR2 reads YSLEER. CDR3 length: 14 amino acids. Trimming removed 0 bases at V and 8 bases at J, with 10 bases between. The CDR3, as DNA: TGCGCCAGCAGCCAAGAGTCTATAGAAGGGGAGCTGTTTTTT. This gives the protein CASSQESIEGELFF.

This clonotype was found a few times. The V and J genes are TRBV27 and TRBJ2-5; the D is unclear. This CDR3 has 17 amino acids. The V and J ends lost 3 bases and 5 bases respectively, with 22 bases between them. Germline V gives CDR1 MNHEY, CDR2 SMNVEV (reference sequence). The CDR3 is CASSFTPVSISRETQYF. The DNA for the CDR3 is TGTGCCAGCAGTTTCACCCCCGTGAGCATTTCACGGGAGACCCAGTACTTC.

This clonotype has ten or more counts. V gene TRBV20-1 combines with J gene TRBJ2-7, with 7 bases that match TRBD1. Per the germline V gene, CDR1 is DFQATT and CDR2 is SNEGSKA (reference sequence). The CDR3 runs 10 residues. J lost 12 bases, V lost 5 bases, and 7 bases had no gene match. The CDR3 DNA follows: TGCAGTGCTGCAGGGACAGCCTCGTACTTC. Its protein product is CSAAGTASYF.

This clonotype was seen repeatedly, ten times or more. CDR3 coding DNA: TGTGCCAGCAGCGTAGGGATCCGGGACAGACTTTATGGCTACACCTTC. Its translation: CASSVGIRDRLYGYTF. The J gene is TRBJ1-2, the V gene TRBV9; 7 bases are a match to TRBD1. V was clipped by 0 bases and J by 5 bases; unmatched bases: 10. The CDR3 is made up of 16 amino acids. Per the germline V gene, CDR1 is SGDLS and CDR2 is YYNGEE.

The chain uses TRBV24-1 and TRBJ2-1, with 9 bases identical to TRBD1. This CDR3 is built from 19 residues. Germline V lookup: CDR1 KGHDR, CDR2 SFDVKD. With 4 bases clipped from V and 0 bases from J, the junction kept 12 bases outside the gene matches. The CDR3 DNA is TGTGCCACCAGTGACCAAAGTGACAGGGGGAAAAGCTCCTACAATGAGCAGTTCTTC. It specifies CATSDQSDRGKSSYNEQFF.